Presented here are 32 T cell receptor beta chains from one specimen sequenced in a study of cytomegalovirus exposure and HLA in healthy donors. Amplification used 60 Vbeta primers and 13 Jbeta primers. Libraries were prepared by immunoSEQ multiplex PCR; TCRdb keeps only in-frame clonotypes and omits some of them. The data contain around 100,000 clones, almost 80% of them seen just once; the ten biggest clones take up 4%. Specimen: PBMCs. The receptors originated from a man aged 50 to 59 in good health and CMV-seropositive.

The rearrangement uses TRBV5-1 and TRBJ2-1, with 14 positions matching TRBD2. Trimming at V came to 0 bases and at J to 12 bases, leaving 8 bases not matched to a gene. Germline V gene lookup returns CDR1 SGHRS and CDR2 YFSETQ. This CDR3 is built from 16 residues. The CDR3 coding sequence is TGCGCCAGCAGCTTGGATGGACTAGCGGGAGGAAATATGCAGTTCTTC. Its translation: CASSLDGLAGGNMQFF.

The chain is built from TRBV28 and TRBJ1-2, with TRBD1 matching 7 bases. Trimming took 4 bases from V and 5 from J; bases not matched to a gene: 10. The germline V gene encodes CDR1 MDHEN and CDR2 SYDVKM. This CDR3 has 15 amino acids. CDR3 DNA: TGTGCCAGCAGTTCCCCAGAAGGGGGCAGGTATGGCTACACCTTC. Translation: CASSSPEGGRYGYTF.

This clone is a singleton in its sample. The junction and the germline gene differ at one end; a read error may be behind it. The CDR3 loop reads CASSYSAGSDFSGNTIYF. For the CDR3, the DNA is TGTGCCAGCAGTTACTCGGCAGGGTCTGACTTCTCTGGAAACACCATATATTTT. This chain links TRBV6-4 with TRBJ1-3; D possibly corresponds to TRBD1 (5 bases). This CDR3 spans 18 amino acids. Germline assignment: CDR1 MRHNA and CDR2 SNTAGT.

The chain links TRBV7-3 to TRBJ1-1, with TRBD1 as a possible D gene (5 bases). Trimming stripped 7 bases from V and 3 bases from J, with 24 bases between. Germline CDR1 SGHTA, CDR2 FQGTGA. The CDR3 consists of 17 residues. This chain's CDR3 is CASTLCIRRGGDTEAFF. The CDR3 nucleotides are TGTGCCAGCACCCTTTGTATCCGACGGGGAGGGGACACTGAAGCTTTCTTT.

CDR3 in DNA: TGTGCCAGCAGCTTAGTTGGCAGGGGGGACTATGGCTACACCTTC. This codes for CASSLVGRGDYGYTF. The J gene is TRBJ1-2, the V gene TRBV7-9, with 7 bases fitting TRBD1. V shed 1 base, J shed 3 bases, and the junction held 5 bases outside the gene matches. The germline CDR1 and CDR2 sequences are SEHNR and FQNEAQ (reference sequence). CDR3 length: 15 amino acids.

The rearrangement uses TRBV28 and TRBJ2-1, with D possibly matching TRBD2 (5 bases). Trimming removed 2 bases from V and 3 bases from J, with 8 bases in between. CDR3 length: 14 residues. Germline CDR1 is MDHEN and CDR2 is SYDVKM. The CDR3 loop is CASSLSTSYNEQFF. The CDR3 nucleotides read TGTGCCAGCAGTTTAAGCACTAGCTACAATGAGCAGTTCTTC.

The V gene is TRBV15, the J gene TRBJ2-6, with D possibly TRBD2 on 6 matching bases. The V end lost 8 bases, the J end lost 2 bases, and 16 bases lay between the germline ends. Germline CDR1 reads LNHNV; CDR2 reads YYDKDF (reference sequence). This CDR3 contains 16 residues. CDR3 in amino acids: CATGYGGDPGANVLTF. The CDR3 DNA is TGTGCCACCGGTTATGGAGGGGACCCTGGGGCCAACGTCCTGACTTTC.

The chain uses TRBV19 and TRBJ2-3, with D perhaps TRBD2 (6 bases). This CDR3 region has 12 residues. V was pared by 6 bases and J by 3 bases, with 7 bases between. Germline lookup yields CDR1 LNHDA and CDR2 SQIVND (reference sequence). The CDR3 sequence: CASRSGTDTQYF. For the CDR3, the DNA is TGTGCCAGTAGAAGCGGGACAGATACGCAGTATTTT.

A remark on this clone: The same CDR3 can be traced to other DNA sequences in this sample. The rearrangement uses TRBV5-4 and TRBJ1-2; 7 nucleotides match TRBD1. The V segment lost 1 base and the J segment 7 bases; nucleotides outside the gene matches: 10. Per germline, CDR1 SGHNT and CDR2 YYREEE (reference sequence). CDR3 length: 15 amino acids. CDR3 region: CASSLFAGGSAGYTF. The CDR3 DNA sequence: TGTGCCAGCAGCTTGTTTGCAGGGGGGTCAGCTGGCTACACCTTC.

J is TRBJ2-7 and V is TRBV11-2; 14 bases match TRBD2. The V gene's germline CDR1 is SGHAT and CDR2 FQNNGV. After removal of 5 bases from V and 7 bases from J, the junction contained 10 bases not matched to a gene. The CDR3 is 16 amino acids. The CDR3 sequence: CASSRLAGGRVWEQYF. The CDR3 bases are TGTGCCAGCAGCCGACTAGCGGGAGGGAGAGTATGGGAGCAGTACTTC.

The chain couples TRBV27 to TRBJ2-7, with D possibly being TRBD2 (5 bases). CDR3 length: 13 residues. Germline V CDR1 and CDR2: MNHEY, SMNVEV (reference sequence). The V end lost 6 bases, the J end lost 9 bases, and 18 bases lay between the germline ends. The CDR3 sequence is CASSTGRAEGQYF. CDR3 sequence (DNA): TGTGCCAGCAGCACCGGACGCGCCGAGGGGCAGTACTTC.

This clone was observed once. V gene TRBV19 combines with J gene TRBJ2-3; 9 positions agree with TRBD2. The CDR3 contains 16 residues. Germline V gene sequence: CDR1 LNHDA, CDR2 SQIVND (reference sequence). The V gene end was trimmed by 4 bases and the J gene end by 4 bases; junction bases not matched to a gene: 9. DNA for the CDR3: TGTGCCAGTAGTACCAATAGCGGGAGAGGTCCAGATACGCAGTATTTT. Translation: CASSTNSGRGPDTQYF.

The chain's CDR3 is CASREPSSSYEQYF. The CDR3 region has the DNA TGTGCCAGCAGGGAGCCCTCAAGCTCCTACGAGCAGTACTTC. V usage is TRBV28 and J usage is TRBJ2-7; no clear D gene. This CDR3 has 14 residues. Trimming removed 6 bases from V and 0 bases from J, with 12 bases in between. The germline CDR1 and CDR2 sequences are MDHEN and SYDVKM. The whole variable domain, remainder taken from reference TRBV28 and TRBJ2-7, is DVKVTQSSRYLVKRTGEKVFLECVQDMDHENMFWYRQDPGLGLRLIYFSYDVKMKEKGDIPEGYSVSREKKERFSLILESASTNQTSMYLCASREPSSSYEQYFGPGTRLTVT.

Comments on this clone: The sample has other DNA sequences that encode this CDR3 too. This chain joins TRBV5-1 and TRBJ1-2; 8 bases agree with TRBD1. The CDR3 runs 16 residues. V gave up 4 bases and J gave up 7 bases; unmatched junction bases: 15. Germline V CDR1 and CDR2: SGHRS, YFSETQ. DNA of the CDR3: TGCGCCAGCAGCGGATCAGGGGGCGCCGCGTTAAGTGGCTACACCTTC. It translates to CASSGSGGAALSGYTF.

This rearrangement joins TRBV7-2 to TRBJ2-1, with 12 bases lining up with TRBD2. J lost 8 bases, V lost 0 bases, and 5 bases had no gene match. The CDR3 consists of 16 residues. CDR1 is SGHTA and CDR2 is FQGNSA in the germline V gene. In DNA, the CDR3 is TGTGCCAGCAGCTTAGCACTAGCGGGGGGCCTTGATGAGCAGTTCTTC. Residues: CASSLALAGGLDEQFF.

The rearrangement links TRBV10-3 to TRBJ2-1, with TRBD2 matching over 10 bases. The germline V gene encodes CDR1 ENHRY and CDR2 SYGVKD. Trimming cost V 1 base and J 3 bases; bases outside gene matches: 3. This CDR3 has 16 amino acids. In nucleotides, the CDR3 is TGTGCCATCAGTGAGTTAACTAGCGGGGACTACAATGAGCAGTTCTTC. Translation gives CAISELTSGDYNEQFF.

The genes are TRBV7-2 and TRBJ2-3; TRBD2 matches at 8 bases. With 4 bases clipped from V and 6 bases from J, the junction kept 3 bases outside the gene matches. Germline V gene lookup returns CDR1 SGHTA and CDR2 FQGNSA. CDR3 length equals 13 residues. The chain's CDR3 is CASSSGGADTQYF. In DNA form, the CDR3 reads TGTGCCAGCAGCTCGGGAGGGGCGGATACGCAGTATTTT.

The chain uses TRBV5-1 and TRBJ2-7; 10 bases match TRBD2. Germline V gene lookup returns CDR1 SGHRS and CDR2 YFSETQ. The CDR3 length is 13 residues. Unmatched junction bases numbered 3, after V lost 8 bases and J lost 1 base. CDR3: CASNSGGSYEQYF. CDR3 DNA sequence: TGCGCCAGTAATAGCGGGGGGTCCTACGAGCAGTACTTC. The full variable domain, with the rest looked up from reference TRBV5-1 and TRBJ2-7, is KAGVTQTPRYLIKTRGQQVTLSCSPISGHRSVSWYQQTPGQGLQFLFEYFSETQRNKGNFPGRFSGRQFSNSRSEMNVSTLELGDSALYLCASNSGGSYEQYFGPGTRLTVT.

This chain links TRBV27 with TRBJ2-7; TRBD1 aligns across 11 bases. The CDR3 contains 16 residues. V was clipped by 4 bases and J by 4 bases; unmatched bases: 9. Germline CDR1 reads MNHEY; CDR2 reads SMNVEV (reference sequence). The CDR3, as DNA: TGTGCCAGCAGTTCCAGAAGGACAGGGGGCATGTACGAGCAGTACTTC. Its protein product is CASSSRRTGGMYEQYF.

There are a few counts of this clone. The chain joins TRBV5-6 to TRBJ2-3, with D perhaps matching TRBD1 (6 bases). V shed 2 bases and J shed 2 bases, with 9 bases lying between them. From germline, CDR1 is SGHDT and CDR2 YYEEEE. CDR3 size: 14 residues. The CDR3 reads CASSLGQLTDTQYF. In nucleotides, the CDR3 is TGTGCCAGCAGCTTAGGACAGCTCACAGATACGCAGTATTTT.

This clone was detected a few times. The chain joins TRBV6-1 to TRBJ2-7; 10 bases fit TRBD2. The trim removed 3 bases at V and 6 bases at J, leaving 5 bases unmatched. Germline V gene sequence: CDR1 MNHNS, CDR2 SASEGT. CDR3 size: 14 residues. The CDR3 sequence: CASSDLSSGSEQYF. CDR3 DNA: TGTGCCAGCAGTGATCTCTCTAGCGGGAGCGAGCAGTACTTC.

This clone was seen a few times. The chain has TRBV6-5 and TRBJ2-1; D possibly corresponds to TRBD2 (6 bases). Trimming left V 6 bases short and J 3 bases short, with 15 bases between. This CDR3 contains 15 residues. CDR1 is MNHEY and CDR2 is SVGAGI in the germline V gene. The chain's CDR3 is CASSQRTNIYNEQFF. The CDR3 bases are TGTGCCAGCAGCCAGAGGACTAATATCTACAATGAGCAGTTCTTC.

The chain recombines TRBV2 with TRBJ2-7; D is possibly TRBD1 (5 bases). Germline V gene sequence: CDR1 SNHLY, CDR2 FYNNEI. The CDR3 length is 15 residues. Trimming removed 3 bases at V and 5 bases at J, with 17 bases between. DNA of the CDR3: TGTGCCAGCAGTGATAGACAGTTTAACTTCCACGAGCAGTACTTC. Protein sequence: CASSDRQFNFHEQYF. The full variable domain, in which reference TRBV2 and TRBJ2-7 provide the parts outside the CDR3, is EPEVTQTPSHQVTQMGQEVILRCVPISNHLYFYWYRQILGQKVEFLVSFYNNEISEKSEIFDDQFSVERPDGSNFTLKIRSTKLEDSAMYFCASSDRQFNFHEQYFGPGTRLTVT.

The rearrangement links TRBV5-4 to TRBJ2-5; TRBD1 aligns across 7 bases. Germline V gene sequence: CDR1 SGHNT, CDR2 YYREEE (reference sequence). This CDR3 region has 14 residues. Germline trimming cut 2 bases from V and 5 bases from J; bases unmatched to any gene: 6. As DNA, the CDR3 is TGTGCCAGCAGCTTACAGGGGCTTGGGGAGACCCAGTACTTC. Its protein is CASSLQGLGETQYF.

The chain couples TRBV7-3 to TRBJ2-5, with 8 bases that match TRBD2. In germline, CDR1 is SGHTA, CDR2 FQGTGA. This CDR3 spans 16 amino acids. V shed 1 base, J shed 5 bases, and the junction held 9 bases outside the gene matches. CDR3 DNA: TGTGCCAGCAGCTTAAATATCCGGGGGGGGCTGGAGACCCAGTACTTC. This encodes CASSLNIRGGLETQYF.

The chain has TRBV28 and TRBJ2-7; no clear D gene. Per the germline V gene, CDR1 is MDHEN and CDR2 is SYDVKM. The CDR3 runs to 13 residues. With 6 bases removed from V and 3 bases from J, the gap between germline ends came to 12 bases. The CDR3: CASSPPPYYEQYF. CDR3 in DNA: TGTGCCAGCAGCCCCCCCCCGTACTACGAGCAGTACTTC. Complete variable domain (other parts from reference TRBV28 and TRBJ2-7): DVKVTQSSRYLVKRTGEKVFLECVQDMDHENMFWYRQDPGLGLRLIYFSYDVKMKEKGDIPEGYSVSREKKERFSLILESASTNQTSMYLCASSPPPYYEQYFGPGTRLTVT.

The chain couples TRBV7-6 to TRBJ1-5; the D is unclear. V was shortened by 6 bases and J by 2 bases, with 11 bases between the two germline ends. CDR3 size: 14 residues. From germline, CDR1 is SGHVS and CDR2 FNYEAQ. The CDR3: CASSPSGGNQPQHF. The CDR3 coding sequence is TGTGCCAGCAGTCCATCCGGGGGCAATCAGCCCCAGCATTTT.

The chain uses TRBV11-2 and TRBJ2-1; TRBD2 agrees at 11 bases. Looked up from germline, CDR1 is SGHAT and CDR2 is FQNNGV. V was pared by 7 bases and J by 7 bases, with 9 bases of the junction left unmatched. CDR3 size: 15 residues. CDR3: CASTLTSGSHNEQFF. CDR3 DNA: TGTGCCAGCACTCTAACTAGCGGGAGTCATAATGAGCAGTTCTTC.

V is TRBV2 and J is TRBJ2-2; TRBD2 matches at 12 bases. CDR3 length equals 17 residues. V gave up 6 bases and J gave up 8 bases; unmatched junction bases: 13. The V gene's germline CDR1 is SNHLY and CDR2 FYNNEI. CDR3 DNA sequence: TGTGCCAGCAGACTCACGACTAGCGGGAGTGGTTTAGGGGAGCTGTTTTTT. Its translation: CASRLTTSGSGLGELFF.

There are a few counts of this clone. The V gene is TRBV15, the J gene TRBJ2-7; unclear D gene. The CDR3 contains 14 residues. CDR1 is LNHNV and CDR2 is YYDKDF in the germline V gene (reference sequence). V dropped 1 base and J dropped 2 bases, with 9 bases sitting between them. CDR3 region: CATSRGASTYEQYF. The CDR3 DNA follows: TGTGCCACCAGCAGAGGGGCGTCCACCTACGAGCAGTACTTC. Full variable domain (outside the CDR3, taken from reference TRBV15 and TRBJ2-7): DAMVIQNPRYQVTQFGKPVTLSCSQTLNHNVMYWYQQKSSQAPKLLFHYYDKDFNNEADTPDNFQSRRPNTSFCFLDIRSPGLGDTAMYLCATSRGASTYEQYFGPGTRLTVT.

The gene calls are TRBV7-9 and TRBJ2-3, with TRBD2 matching 7 bases. Germline loops: CDR1 SEHNR, CDR2 FQNEAQ (reference sequence). The V segment lost 5 bases and the J segment 0 bases; nucleotides outside the gene matches: 8. The CDR3 runs 16 residues. CDR3 loop: CASSLLTSASTDTQYF. The DNA for the CDR3 is TGTGCCAGCAGCCTGCTAACTAGCGCTAGCACAGATACGCAGTATTTT.

This clone showed up just a few times. V usage is TRBV4-1 and J usage is TRBJ2-1; 7 bases match TRBD1. CDR1 is MGHRA, CDR2 YSYEKL, per germline. The ends lost 0 bases at V and 5 bases at J; junction bases unmatched: 7. The CDR3 loop spans 16 amino acids. The CDR3 DNA sequence: TGCGCCAGCAGCCAAGATCGAGGGGGCGGGCACAATGAGCAGTTCTTC. Protein product: CASSQDRGGGHNEQFF.